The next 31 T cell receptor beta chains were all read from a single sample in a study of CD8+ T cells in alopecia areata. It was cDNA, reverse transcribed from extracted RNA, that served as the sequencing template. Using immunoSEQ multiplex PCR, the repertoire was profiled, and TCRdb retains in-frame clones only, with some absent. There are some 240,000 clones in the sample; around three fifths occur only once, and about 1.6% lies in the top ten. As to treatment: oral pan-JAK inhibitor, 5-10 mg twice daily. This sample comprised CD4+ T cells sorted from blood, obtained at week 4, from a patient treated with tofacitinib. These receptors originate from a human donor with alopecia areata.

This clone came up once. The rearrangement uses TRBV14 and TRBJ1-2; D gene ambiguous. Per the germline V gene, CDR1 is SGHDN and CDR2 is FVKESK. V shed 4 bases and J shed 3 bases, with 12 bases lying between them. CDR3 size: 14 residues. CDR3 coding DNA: TGTGCCAGCAGCCTTACTGGAATCCACTATGGCTACACCTTC. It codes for CASSLTGIHYGYTF. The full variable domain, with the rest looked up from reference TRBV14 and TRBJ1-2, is EAGVTQFPSHSVIEKGQTVTLRCDPISGHDNLYWYRRVMGKEIKFLLHFVKESKQDESGMPNNRFLAERTGGTYSTLKVQPAELEDSGVYFCASSLTGIHYGYTFGSGTRLTVV.

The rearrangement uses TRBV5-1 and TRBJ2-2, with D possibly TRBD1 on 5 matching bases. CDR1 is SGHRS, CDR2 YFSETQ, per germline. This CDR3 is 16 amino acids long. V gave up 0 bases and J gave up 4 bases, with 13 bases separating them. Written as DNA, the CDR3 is TGCGCCAGCAGCTTGGGGGCAGGGATCACCACCGGGGAGCTGTTTTTT. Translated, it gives CASSLGAGITTGELFF. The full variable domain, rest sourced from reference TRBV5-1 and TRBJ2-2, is KAGVTQTPRYLIKTRGQQVTLSCSPISGHRSVSWYQQTPGQGLQFLFEYFSETQRNKGNFPGRFSGRQFSNSRSEMNVSTLELGDSALYLCASSLGAGITTGELFFGEGSRLTVL.

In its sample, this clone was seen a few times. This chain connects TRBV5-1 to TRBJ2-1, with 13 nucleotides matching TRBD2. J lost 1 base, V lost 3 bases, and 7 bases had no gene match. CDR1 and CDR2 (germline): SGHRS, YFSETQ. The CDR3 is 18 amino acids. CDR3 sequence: CASSSGWTSGGSYNEQFF. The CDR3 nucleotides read TGCGCCAGCAGCTCGGGTTGGACTAGCGGGGGATCCTACAATGAGCAGTTCTTC.

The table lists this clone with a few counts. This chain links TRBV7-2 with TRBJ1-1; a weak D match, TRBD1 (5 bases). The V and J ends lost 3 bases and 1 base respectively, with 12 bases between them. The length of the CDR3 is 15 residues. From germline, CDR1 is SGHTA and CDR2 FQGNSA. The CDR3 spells CASSLDIKRNTEAFF. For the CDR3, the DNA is TGTGCCAGCAGCTTGGACATTAAACGGAACACTGAAGCTTTCTTT.

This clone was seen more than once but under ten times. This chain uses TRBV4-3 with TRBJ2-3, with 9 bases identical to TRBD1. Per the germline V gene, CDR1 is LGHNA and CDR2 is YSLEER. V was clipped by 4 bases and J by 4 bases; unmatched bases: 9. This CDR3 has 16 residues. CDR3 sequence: CASSLAGQGIADTQYF. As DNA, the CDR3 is TGCGCCAGCAGCCTAGCAGGACAGGGGATCGCAGATACGCAGTATTTT.

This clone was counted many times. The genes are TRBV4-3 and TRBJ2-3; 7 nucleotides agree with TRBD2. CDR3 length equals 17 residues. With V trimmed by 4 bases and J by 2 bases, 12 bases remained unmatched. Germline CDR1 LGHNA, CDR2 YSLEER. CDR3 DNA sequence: TGCGCCAGCAGCCCCGCCGTAGGAGCGGGGATCACAGATACGCAGTATTTT. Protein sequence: CASSPAVGAGITDTQYF.

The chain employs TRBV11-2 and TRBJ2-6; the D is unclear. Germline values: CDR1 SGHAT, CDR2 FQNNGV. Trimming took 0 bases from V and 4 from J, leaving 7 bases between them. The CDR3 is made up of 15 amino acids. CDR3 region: CASSLDQSGANVLTF. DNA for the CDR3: TGTGCCAGCAGCTTAGATCAATCCGGGGCCAACGTCCTGACTTTC.

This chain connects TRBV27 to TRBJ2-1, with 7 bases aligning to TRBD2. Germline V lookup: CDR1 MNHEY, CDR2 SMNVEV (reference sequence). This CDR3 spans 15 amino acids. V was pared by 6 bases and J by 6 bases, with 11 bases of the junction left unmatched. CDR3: CASRLGGEPFNEQFF. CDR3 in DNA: TGTGCCAGCAGGCTGGGGGGGGAGCCCTTCAATGAGCAGTTCTTC.

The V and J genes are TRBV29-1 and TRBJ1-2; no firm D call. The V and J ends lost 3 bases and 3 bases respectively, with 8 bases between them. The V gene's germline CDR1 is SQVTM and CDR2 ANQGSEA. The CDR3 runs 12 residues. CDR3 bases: TGCAGCGTTGACGAGGGCCACTATGGCTACACCTTC. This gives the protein CSVDEGHYGYTF.

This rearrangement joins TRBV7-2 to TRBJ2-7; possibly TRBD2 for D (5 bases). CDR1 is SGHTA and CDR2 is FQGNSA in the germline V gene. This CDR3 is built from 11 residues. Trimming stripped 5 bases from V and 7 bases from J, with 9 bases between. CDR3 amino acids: CASSQSGEQYF. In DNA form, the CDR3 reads TGTGCCAGCAGCCAATCGGGAGAGCAGTACTTC.

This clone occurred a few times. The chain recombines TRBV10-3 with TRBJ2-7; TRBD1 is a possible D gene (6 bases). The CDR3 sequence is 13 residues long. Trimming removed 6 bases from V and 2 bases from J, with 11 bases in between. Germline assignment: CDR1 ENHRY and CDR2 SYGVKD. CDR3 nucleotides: TGTGCCATCAGACAGGGACATGCCTACGAGCAGTACTTC. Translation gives CAIRQGHAYEQYF.

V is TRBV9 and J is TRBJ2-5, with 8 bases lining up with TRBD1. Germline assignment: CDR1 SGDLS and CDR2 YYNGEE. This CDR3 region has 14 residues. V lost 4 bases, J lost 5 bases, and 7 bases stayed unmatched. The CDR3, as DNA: TGTGCCAGCAGCCCAGGGACAGGAGGGGAGACCCAGTACTTC. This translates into CASSPGTGGETQYF.

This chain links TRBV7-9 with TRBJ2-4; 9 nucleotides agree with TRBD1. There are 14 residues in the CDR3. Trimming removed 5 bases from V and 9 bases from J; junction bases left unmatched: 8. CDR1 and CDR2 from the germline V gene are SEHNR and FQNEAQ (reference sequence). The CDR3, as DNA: TGTGCCAGCAGCAAGGGGACAGGGTGGCCCATTCAGTACTTC. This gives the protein CASSKGTGWPIQYF.

The CDR3 is CASSFSGTLNSPLHF. As DNA, the CDR3 is TGTGCCAGCAGCTTCTCCGGGACCTTAAATTCACCCCTCCACTTT. V usage is TRBV7-2 and J usage is TRBJ1-6; possibly TRBD1 for D (5 bases). V was trimmed by 3 bases and J by 7 bases, leaving 13 bases between them. This CDR3 region has 15 residues. Germline V gene sequence: CDR1 SGHTA, CDR2 FQGNSA.

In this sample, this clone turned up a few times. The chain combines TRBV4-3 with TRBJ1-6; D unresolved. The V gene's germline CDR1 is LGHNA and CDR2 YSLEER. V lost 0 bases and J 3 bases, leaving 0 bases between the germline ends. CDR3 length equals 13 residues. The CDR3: CASSQDYNSPLHF. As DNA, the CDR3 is TGCGCCAGCAGCCAAGACTATAATTCACCCCTCCACTTT.

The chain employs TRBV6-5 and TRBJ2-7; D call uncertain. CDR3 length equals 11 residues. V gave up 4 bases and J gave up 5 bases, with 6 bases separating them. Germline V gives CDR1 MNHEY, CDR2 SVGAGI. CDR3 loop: CASSSRNEQYF. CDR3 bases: TGTGCCAGCAGTTCCCGGAACGAGCAGTACTTC.

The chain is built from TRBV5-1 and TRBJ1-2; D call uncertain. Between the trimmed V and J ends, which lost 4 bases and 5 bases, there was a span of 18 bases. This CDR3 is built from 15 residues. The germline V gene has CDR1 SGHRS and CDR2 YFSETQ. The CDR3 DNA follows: TGCGCCAGCAGCAAAAGAGCAGGACCGGAGTATGGCTACACCTTC. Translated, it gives CASSKRAGPEYGYTF.

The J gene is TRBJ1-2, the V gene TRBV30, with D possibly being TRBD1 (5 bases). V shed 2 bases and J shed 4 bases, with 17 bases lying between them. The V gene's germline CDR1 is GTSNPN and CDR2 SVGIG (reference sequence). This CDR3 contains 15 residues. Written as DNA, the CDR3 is TGTGCCTGGAGTCTTAGGGGAGGATCGGGCTATGGCTACACCTTC. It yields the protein CAWSLRGGSGYGYTF.

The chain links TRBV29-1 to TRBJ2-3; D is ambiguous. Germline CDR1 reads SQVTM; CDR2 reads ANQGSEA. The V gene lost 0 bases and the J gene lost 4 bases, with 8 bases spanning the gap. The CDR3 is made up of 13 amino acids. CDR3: CSVEEGIADTQYF. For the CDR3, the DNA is TGCAGCGTTGAAGAGGGAATCGCAGATACGCAGTATTTT.

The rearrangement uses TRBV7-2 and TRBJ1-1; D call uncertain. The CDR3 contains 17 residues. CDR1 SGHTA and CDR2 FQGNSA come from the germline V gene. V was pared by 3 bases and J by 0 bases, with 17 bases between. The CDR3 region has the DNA TGTGCCAGCAGCTTCTATTTGGGTCAGTTTATGAACACTGAAGCTTTCTTT. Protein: CASSFYLGQFMNTEAFF. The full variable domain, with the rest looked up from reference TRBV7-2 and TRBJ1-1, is GAGVSQSPSNKVTEKGKDVELRCDPISGHTALYWYRQSLGQGLEFLIYFQGNSAPDKSGLPSDRFSAERTGGSVSTLTIQRTQQEDSAVYLCASSFYLGQFMNTEAFFGQGTRLTVV.

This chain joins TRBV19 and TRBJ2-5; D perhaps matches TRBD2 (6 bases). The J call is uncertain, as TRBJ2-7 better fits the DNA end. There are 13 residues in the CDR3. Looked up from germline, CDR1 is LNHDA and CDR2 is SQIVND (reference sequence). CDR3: CASSTGDWGEQYF. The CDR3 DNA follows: TGTGCCAGTAGTACCGGGGACTGGGGCGAGCAGTACTTC.

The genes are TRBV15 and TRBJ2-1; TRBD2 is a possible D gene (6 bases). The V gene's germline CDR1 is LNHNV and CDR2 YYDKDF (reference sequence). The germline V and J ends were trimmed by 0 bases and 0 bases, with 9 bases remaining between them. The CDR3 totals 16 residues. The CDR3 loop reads CATSREGGGSYNEQFF. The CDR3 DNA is TGTGCCACCAGCAGAGAGGGGGGAGGCTCCTACAATGAGCAGTTCTTC.

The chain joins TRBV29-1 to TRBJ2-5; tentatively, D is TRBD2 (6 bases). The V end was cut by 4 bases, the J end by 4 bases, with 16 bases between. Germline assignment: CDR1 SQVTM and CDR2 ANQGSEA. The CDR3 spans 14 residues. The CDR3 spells CSVGDPGTAETQYF. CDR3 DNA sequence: TGCAGCGTTGGGGATCCGGGGACTGCAGAGACCCAGTACTTC.

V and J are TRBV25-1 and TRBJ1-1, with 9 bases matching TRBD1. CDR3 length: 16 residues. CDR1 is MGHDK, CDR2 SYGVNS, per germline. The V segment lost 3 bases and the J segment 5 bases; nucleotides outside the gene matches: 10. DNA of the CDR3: TGTGCCAGCAGTGATCCTTACGGACAGGGGACTACTGAAGCTTTCTTT. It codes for CASSDPYGQGTTEAFF.

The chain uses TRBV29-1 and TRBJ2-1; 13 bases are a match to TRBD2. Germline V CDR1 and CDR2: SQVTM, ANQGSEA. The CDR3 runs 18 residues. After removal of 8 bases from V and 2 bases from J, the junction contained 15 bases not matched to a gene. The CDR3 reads CSLKGGTSGAPTYNEQFF. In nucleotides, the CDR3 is TGCAGCCTCAAAGGCGGGACTAGCGGGGCTCCTACCTACAATGAGCAGTTCTTC.

The DNA for the CDR3 is TGCGCCAGCAGCCAAGACACTAGCAATCAGCCCCAGCATTTT. It yields the protein CASSQDTSNQPQHF. The gene calls are TRBV4-1 and TRBJ1-5; no clear D gene. Germline loops: CDR1 MGHRA, CDR2 YSYEKL. V was clipped by 0 bases and J by 0 bases, with 3 bases between them. This CDR3 is 14 amino acids long.

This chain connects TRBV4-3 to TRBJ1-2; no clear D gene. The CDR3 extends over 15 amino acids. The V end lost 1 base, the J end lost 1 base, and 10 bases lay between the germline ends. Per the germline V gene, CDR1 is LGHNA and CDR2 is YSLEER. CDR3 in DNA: TGCGCCAGCAGCCAAGGTCCCGACGGTAACTATGGCTACACCTTC. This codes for CASSQGPDGNYGYTF.

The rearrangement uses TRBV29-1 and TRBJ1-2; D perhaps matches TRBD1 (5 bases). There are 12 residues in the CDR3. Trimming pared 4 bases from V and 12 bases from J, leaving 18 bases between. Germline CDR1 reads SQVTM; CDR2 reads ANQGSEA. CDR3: CSVVVAGSTDTF. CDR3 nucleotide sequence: TGCAGCGTTGTTGTGGCAGGGAGCACCGACACCTTC.

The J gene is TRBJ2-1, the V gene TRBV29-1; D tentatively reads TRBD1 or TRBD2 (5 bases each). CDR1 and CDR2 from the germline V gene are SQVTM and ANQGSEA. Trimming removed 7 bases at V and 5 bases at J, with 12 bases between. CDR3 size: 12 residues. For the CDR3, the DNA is TGCAGCGGGGGGACGGCCCACAATGAGCAGTTCTTC. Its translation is CSGGTAHNEQFF.

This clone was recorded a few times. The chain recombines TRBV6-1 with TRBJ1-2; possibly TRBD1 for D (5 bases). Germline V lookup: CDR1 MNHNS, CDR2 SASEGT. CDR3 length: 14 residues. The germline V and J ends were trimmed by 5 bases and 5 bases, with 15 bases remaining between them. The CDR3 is CASSLGAQLYGYTF. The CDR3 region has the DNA TGTGCCAGCAGTTTAGGGGCCCAACTATATGGCTACACCTTC.

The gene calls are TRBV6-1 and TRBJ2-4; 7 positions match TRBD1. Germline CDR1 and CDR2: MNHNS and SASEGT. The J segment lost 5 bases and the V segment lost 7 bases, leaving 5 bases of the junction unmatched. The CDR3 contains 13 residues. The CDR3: CASTRTGENIQYF. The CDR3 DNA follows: TGTGCCAGCACCCGGACAGGTGAAAACATTCAGTACTTC.